This T cell receptor beta chain was sequenced in a study of blood T cell repertoires in COVID-19. Study background: The analysed material was cDNA or gDNA that came from T cells, B-cell-depleted T cells, or PBMCs.

The V gene's germline CDR1 is SEHNR and CDR2 FQNEAQ (reference sequence). With 5 bases removed from V and 7 bases from J, the gap between germline ends came to 14 bases. The CDR3 has 14 residues. Sequenced by immunoSEQ multiplex PCR; TCRdb stores in-frame clones only, minus some. The data hold almost 95,000 clones, with around 85% observed a single time. The clonotype comes from a woman between 55 and 75 years old with COVID-19, enrolled during active disease. This rearrangement joins TRBV7-9 to TRBJ1-4, with D unclear. The sequencing input was peripheral blood. Written as DNA, the CDR3 is TGTGCCAGCAGCAACATAAGGGAGGGTGAAAAACTGTTTTTT. This translates into CASSNIREGEKLFF.